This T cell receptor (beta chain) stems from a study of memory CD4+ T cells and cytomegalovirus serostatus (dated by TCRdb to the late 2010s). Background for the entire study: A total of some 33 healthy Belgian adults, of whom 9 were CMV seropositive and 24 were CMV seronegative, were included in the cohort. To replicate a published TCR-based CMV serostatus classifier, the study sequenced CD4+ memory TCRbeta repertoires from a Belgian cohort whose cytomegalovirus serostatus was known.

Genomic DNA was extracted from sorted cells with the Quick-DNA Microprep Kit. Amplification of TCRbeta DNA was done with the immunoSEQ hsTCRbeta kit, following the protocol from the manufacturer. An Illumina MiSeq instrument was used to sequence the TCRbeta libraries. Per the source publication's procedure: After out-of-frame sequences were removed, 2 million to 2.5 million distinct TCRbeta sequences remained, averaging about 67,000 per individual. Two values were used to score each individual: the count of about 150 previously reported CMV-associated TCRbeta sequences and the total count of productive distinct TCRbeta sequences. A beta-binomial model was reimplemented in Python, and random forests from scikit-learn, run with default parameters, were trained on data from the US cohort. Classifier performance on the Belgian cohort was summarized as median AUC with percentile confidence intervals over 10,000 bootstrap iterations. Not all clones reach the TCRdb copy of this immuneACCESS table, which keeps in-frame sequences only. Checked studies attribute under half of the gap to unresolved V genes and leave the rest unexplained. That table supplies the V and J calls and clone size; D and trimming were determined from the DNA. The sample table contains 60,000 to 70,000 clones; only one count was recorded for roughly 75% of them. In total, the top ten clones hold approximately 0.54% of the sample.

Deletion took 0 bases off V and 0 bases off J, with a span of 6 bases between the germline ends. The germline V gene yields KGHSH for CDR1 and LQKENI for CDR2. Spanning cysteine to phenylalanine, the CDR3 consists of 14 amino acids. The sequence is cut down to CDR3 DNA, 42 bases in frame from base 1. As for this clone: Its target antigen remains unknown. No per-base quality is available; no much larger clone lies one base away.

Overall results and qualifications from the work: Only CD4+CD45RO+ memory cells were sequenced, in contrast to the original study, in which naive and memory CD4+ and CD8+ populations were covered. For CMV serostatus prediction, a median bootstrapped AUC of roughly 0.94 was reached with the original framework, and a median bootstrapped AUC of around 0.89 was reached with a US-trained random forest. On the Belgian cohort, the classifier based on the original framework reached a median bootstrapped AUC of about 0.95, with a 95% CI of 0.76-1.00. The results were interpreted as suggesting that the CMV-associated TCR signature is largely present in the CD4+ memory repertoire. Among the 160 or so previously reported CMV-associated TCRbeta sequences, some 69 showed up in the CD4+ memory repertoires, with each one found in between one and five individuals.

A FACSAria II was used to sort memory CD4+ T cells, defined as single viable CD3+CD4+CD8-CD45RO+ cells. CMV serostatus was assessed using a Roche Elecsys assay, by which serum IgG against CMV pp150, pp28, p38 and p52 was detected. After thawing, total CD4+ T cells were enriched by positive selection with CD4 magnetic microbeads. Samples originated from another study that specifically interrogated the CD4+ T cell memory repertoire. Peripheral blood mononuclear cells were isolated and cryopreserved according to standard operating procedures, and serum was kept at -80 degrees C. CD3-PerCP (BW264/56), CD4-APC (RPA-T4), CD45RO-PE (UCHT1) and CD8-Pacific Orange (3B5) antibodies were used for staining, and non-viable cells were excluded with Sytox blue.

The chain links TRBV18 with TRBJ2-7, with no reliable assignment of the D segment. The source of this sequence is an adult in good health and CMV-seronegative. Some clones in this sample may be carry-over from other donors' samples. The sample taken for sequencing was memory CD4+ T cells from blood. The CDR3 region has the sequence CASSPPGYSYEQYF. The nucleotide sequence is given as TGTGCCAGCTCACCACCCGGGTACTCCTACGAGCAGTACTTC.